The 9 T cell receptor beta chains reported below all come from one sample, sequenced in a study of PD-L1 blockade in urothelial cancer. Described time point: peripheral blood 6 weeks after treatment start. The assay was immunoSEQ multiplex PCR, and TCRdb's table has in-frame clones only and misses some. The top ten hold 2.4% of the sample, which has 95,000 to 150,000 clones, more than 70% seen once. The sample was PBMCs, taken around atezolizumab (anti-PD-L1) treatment. Source of these receptors: a man aged 45-60 years with urothelial cancer.

DNA of the CDR3: TGTGCCAGCTCACTATCCGGGACAAACCAAGAGACCCAGTACTTC. Its translation: CASSLSGTNQETQYF. This rearrangement joins TRBV18 to TRBJ2-5; a possible D gene is TRBD1 (6 bases). This CDR3 is 15 amino acids long. The germline V gene encodes CDR1 KGHSH and CDR2 LQKENI. With 4 bases removed from V and 0 bases from J, the gap between germline ends came to 12 bases.

The chain links TRBV4-1 to TRBJ2-5; TRBD1 might be the D (6 bases). Germline CDR1 reads MGHRA; CDR2 reads YSYEKL. Between the trimmed V and J ends, which lost 4 bases and 1 base, there was a span of 13 bases. The CDR3 runs 15 residues. The CDR3 DNA reads TGCGCCAGCAGCCGAGAACAGGGAGTCCAAGAGACCCAGTACTTC. It is translated as CASSREQGVQETQYF.

The chain recombines TRBV6-5 with TRBJ1-2; D is possibly TRBD1 (6 bases). Per germline, CDR1 MNHEY and CDR2 SVGAGI. CDR3 length equals 14 residues. Deletions cut 5 bases from V and 8 bases from J, with 18 bases between. This CDR3 reads CASSPPGGHKGYTF. The CDR3 DNA is TGTGCCAGCAGTCCCCCGGGGGGGCATAAGGGCTACACCTTC.

The V call is TRBV29-1, the J call TRBJ1-5, with a weak D call TRBD1 (5 bases). Trimming removed 2 bases at V and 7 bases at J, with 12 bases between. Germline values: CDR1 SQVTM, CDR2 ANQGSEA. This CDR3 is built from 13 residues. This chain's CDR3 is CSVEYRGNQPQHF. The DNA of the CDR3 is TGCAGCGTTGAATATCGGGGGAACCAGCCCCAGCATTTT.

The chain couples TRBV9 to TRBJ2-7, with TRBD2 identical over 12 bases. The CDR3 sequence is 15 residues long. After removal of 4 bases from V and 3 bases from J, the junction contained 5 bases not matched to a gene. Germline CDR1 is SGDLS and CDR2 is YYNGEE. The CDR3 DNA follows: TGTGCCAGCAGCCCGACTAGCGGGAGTCTCTACGAGCAGTACTTC. This encodes CASSPTSGSLYEQYF.

The chain carries TRBV28 and TRBJ1-4; 8 bases are shared with TRBD1. The CDR3 length is 14 residues. Germline-derived CDR1 and CDR2 are MDHEN and SYDVKM. Trimming at V came to 5 bases and at J to 5 bases, leaving 4 bases not matched to a gene. The CDR3 protein is CASSVQGGNEKLFF. In nucleotides, the CDR3 is TGTGCCAGCAGTGTACAGGGGGGAAATGAAAAACTGTTTTTT.

The chain joins TRBV6-5 to TRBJ1-1; D gene ambiguous. V shed 5 bases and J shed 2 bases, with 12 bases lying between them. This CDR3 comprises 14 residues. CDR1 is MNHEY and CDR2 is SVGAGI in the germline V gene. The CDR3 region has the DNA TGTGCCAGCAGTCAAACTCACGTAAACACTGAAGCTTTCTTT. Translating gives CASSQTHVNTEAFF.

This sequence joins TRBV6-1 and TRBJ2-2, with a weak D call TRBD2 (5 bases). Trimming left V 4 bases short and J 0 bases short, with 9 bases between. This CDR3 has 15 amino acids. Germline V lookup: CDR1 MNHNS, CDR2 SASEGT. The DNA of the CDR3 is TGTGCCAGCAGTGGAGGGAAGACGAACACCGGGGAGCTGTTTTTT. This encodes CASSGGKTNTGELFF.

The gene calls are TRBV27 and TRBJ1-5, with D perhaps TRBD1 (5 bases). Germline V CDR1 and CDR2: MNHEY, SMNVEV (reference sequence). This CDR3 is 15 amino acids long. Trimming shortened V by 6 bases and J by 6 bases, and 18 bases separated the two germline ends. The CDR3 is CASSPRGAGSQPQHF. CDR3 coding DNA: TGTGCCAGCAGCCCACGAGGGGCCGGGAGTCAGCCCCAGCATTTT.